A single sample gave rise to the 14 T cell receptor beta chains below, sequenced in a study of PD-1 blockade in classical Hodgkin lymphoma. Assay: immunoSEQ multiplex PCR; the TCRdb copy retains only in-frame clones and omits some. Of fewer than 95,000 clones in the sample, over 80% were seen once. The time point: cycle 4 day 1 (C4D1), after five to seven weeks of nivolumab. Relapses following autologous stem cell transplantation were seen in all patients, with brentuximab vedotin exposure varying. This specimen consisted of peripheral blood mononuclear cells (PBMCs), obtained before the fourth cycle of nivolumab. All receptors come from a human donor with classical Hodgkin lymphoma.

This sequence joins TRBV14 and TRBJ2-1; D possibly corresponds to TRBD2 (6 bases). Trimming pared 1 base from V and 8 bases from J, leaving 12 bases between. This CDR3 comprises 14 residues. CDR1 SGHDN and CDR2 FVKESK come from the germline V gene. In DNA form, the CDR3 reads TGTGCCAGCAGCCAAGCGTGGAGGGGACATGAGCAGTTCTTC. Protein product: CASSQAWRGHEQFF.

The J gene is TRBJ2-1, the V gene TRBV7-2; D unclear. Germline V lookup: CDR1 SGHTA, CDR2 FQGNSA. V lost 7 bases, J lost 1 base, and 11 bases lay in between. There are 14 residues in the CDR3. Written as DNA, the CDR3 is TGTGCCAGCAACCGACCCTCGTCCTACAATGAGCAGTTCTTC. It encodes CASNRPSSYNEQFF.

The CDR3 loop is CASSTSGQPQHF. The CDR3 coding sequence is TGTGCCAGTTCCACTTCCGGTCAGCCCCAGCATTTT. The V and J genes are TRBV6-1 and TRBJ1-5; D unclear. CDR3 size: 12 residues. Trimming left V 9 bases short and J 6 bases short, with 12 bases between. Germline V gene lookup returns CDR1 MNHNS and CDR2 SASEGT.

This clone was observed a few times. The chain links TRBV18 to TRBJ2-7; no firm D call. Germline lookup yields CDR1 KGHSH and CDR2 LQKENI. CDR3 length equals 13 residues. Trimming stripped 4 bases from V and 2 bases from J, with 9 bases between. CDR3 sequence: CASSRSGAYEQYF. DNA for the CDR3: TGTGCCAGCTCACGTTCTGGGGCCTACGAGCAGTACTTC.

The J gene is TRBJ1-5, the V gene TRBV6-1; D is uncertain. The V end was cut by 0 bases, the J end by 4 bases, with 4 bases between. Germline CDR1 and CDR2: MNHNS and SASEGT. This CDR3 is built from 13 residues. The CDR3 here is CASSEARNQPQHF. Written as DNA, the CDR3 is TGTGCCAGCAGTGAAGCCCGTAATCAGCCCCAGCATTTT.

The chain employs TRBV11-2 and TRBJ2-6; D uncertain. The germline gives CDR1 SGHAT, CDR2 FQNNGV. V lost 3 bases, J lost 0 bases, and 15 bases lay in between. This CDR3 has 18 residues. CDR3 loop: CASSFNRLRTSGANVLTF. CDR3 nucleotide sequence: TGTGCCAGCAGCTTCAACCGCCTTAGAACCTCTGGGGCCAACGTCCTGACTTTC.

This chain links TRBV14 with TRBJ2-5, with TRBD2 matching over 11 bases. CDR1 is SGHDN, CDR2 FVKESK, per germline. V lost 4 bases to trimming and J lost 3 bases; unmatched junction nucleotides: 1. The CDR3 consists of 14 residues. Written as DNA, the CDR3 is TGTGCCAGCAGCCCACTAGCGGGAGAAGAGACCCAGTACTTC. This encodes CASSPLAGEETQYF.

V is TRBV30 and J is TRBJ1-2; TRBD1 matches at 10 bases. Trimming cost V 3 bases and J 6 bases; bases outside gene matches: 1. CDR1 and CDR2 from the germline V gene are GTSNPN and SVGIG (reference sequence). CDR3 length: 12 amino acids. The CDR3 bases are TGTGCCTGGAGAGGGACAGGGGATGGCTACACCTTC. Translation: CAWRGTGDGYTF.

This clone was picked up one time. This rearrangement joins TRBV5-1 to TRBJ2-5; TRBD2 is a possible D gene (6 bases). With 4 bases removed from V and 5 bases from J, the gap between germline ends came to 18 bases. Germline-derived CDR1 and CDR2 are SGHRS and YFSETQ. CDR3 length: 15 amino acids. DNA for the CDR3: TGCGCCAGCAGCATCCTAGGGACTGGCCCGGAGACCCAGTACTTC. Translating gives CASSILGTGPETQYF.

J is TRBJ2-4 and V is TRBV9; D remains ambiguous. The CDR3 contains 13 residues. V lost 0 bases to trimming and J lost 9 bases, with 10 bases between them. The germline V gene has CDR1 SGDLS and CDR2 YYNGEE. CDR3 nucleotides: TGTGCCAGCAGCGTAGTAGAAATCGGCATTCAGTACTTC. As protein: CASSVVEIGIQYF.

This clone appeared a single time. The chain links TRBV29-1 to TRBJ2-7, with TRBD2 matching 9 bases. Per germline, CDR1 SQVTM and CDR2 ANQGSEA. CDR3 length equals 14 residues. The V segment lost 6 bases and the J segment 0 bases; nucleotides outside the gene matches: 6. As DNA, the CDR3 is TGCAGCGTCTTAGCGGGAGCATCCTCCTACGAGCAGTACTTC. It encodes CSVLAGASSYEQYF.

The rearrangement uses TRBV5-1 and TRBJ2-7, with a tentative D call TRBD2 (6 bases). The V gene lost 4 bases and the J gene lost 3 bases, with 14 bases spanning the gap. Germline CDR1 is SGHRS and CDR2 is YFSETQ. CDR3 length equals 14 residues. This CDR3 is CASSPGGGYYEQYF. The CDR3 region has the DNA TGCGCCAGCAGCCCAGGTGGGGGGTACTACGAGCAGTACTTC.

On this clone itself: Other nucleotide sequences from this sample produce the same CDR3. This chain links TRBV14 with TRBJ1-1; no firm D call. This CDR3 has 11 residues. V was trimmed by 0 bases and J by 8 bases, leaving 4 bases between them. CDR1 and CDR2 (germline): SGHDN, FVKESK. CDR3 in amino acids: CASSQEGEAFF. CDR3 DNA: TGTGCCAGCAGCCAAGAAGGGGAAGCTTTCTTT.

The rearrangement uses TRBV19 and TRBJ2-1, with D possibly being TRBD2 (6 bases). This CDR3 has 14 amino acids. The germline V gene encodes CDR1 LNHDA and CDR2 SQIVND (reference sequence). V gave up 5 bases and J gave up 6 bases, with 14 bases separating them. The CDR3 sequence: CASSPLAGSNEQFF. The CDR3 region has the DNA TGTGCCAGTAGTCCCCTTGCCGGGAGCAATGAGCAGTTCTTC.